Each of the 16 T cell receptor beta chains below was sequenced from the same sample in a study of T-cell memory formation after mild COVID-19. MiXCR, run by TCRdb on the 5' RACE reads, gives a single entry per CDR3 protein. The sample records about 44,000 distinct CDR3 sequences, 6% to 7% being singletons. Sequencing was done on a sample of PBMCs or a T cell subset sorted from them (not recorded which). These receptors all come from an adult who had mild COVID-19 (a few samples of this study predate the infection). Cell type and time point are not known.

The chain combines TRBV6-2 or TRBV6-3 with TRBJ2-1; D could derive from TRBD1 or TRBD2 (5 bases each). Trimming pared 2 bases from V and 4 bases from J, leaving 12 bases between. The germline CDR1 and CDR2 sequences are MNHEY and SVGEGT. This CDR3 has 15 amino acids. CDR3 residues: CASSYGDGVYNEQFF. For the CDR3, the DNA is TGTGCCAGCAGTTACGGGGACGGGGTGTACAATGAGCAGTTCTTC.

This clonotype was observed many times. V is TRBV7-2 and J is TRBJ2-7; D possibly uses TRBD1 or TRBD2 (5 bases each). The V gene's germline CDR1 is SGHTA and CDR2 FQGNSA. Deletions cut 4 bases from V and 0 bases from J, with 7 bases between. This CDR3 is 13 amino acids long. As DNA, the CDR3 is TGTGCCAGCAGCTCCGGGGCCTCCTACGAGCAGTACTTC. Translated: CASSSGASYEQYF. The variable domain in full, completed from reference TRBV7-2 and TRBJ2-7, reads GAGVSQSPSNKVTEKGKDVELRCDPISGHTALYWYRQSLGQGLEFLIYFQGNSAPDKSGLPSDRFSAERTGGSVSTLTIQRTQQEDSAVYLCASSSGASYEQYFGPGTRLTVT.

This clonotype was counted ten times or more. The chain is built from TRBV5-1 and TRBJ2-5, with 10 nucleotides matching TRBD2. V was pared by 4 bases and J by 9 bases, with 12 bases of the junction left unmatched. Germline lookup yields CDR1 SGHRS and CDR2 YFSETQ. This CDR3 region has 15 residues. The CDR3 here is CASSVSGAGGQAQYF. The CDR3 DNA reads TGCGCCAGCAGCGTCAGTGGAGCGGGAGGGCAGGCCCAGTACTTC.

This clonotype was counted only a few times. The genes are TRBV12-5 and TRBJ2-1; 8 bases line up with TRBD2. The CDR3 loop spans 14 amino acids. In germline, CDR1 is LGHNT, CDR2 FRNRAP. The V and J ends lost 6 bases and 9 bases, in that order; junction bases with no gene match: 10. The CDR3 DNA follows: TGTGCTAGTGGCCGAGAGCGAGCGGGAGTTGAGCAGTTCTTC. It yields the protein CASGRERAGVEQFF. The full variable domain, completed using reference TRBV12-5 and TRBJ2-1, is DARVTQTPRHKVTEMGQEVTMRCQPILGHNTVFWYRQTMMQGLELLAYFRNRAPLDDSGMPKDRFSAEMPDATLATLKIQPSEPRDSAVYFCASGRERAGVEQFFGPGTRLTVL.

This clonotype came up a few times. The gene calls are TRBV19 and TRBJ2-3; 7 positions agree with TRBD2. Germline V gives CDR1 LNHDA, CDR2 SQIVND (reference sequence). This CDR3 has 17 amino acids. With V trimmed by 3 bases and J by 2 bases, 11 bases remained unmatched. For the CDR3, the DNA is TGTGCCAGTAGTATCCCGATTAGCGGGTCTAACACAGATACGCAGTATTTT. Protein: CASSIPISGSNTDTQYF.

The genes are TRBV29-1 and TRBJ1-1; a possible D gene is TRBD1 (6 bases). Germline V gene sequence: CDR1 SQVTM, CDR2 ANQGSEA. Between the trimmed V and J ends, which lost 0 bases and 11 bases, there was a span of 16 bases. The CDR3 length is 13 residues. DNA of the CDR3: TGCAGCGTTGAAGAGGGCAGGGGATTTCAGGCTTTCTTT. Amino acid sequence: CSVEEGRGFQAFF. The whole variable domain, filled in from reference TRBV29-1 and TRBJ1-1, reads SAVISQKPSRDICQRGTSLTIQCQVDSQVTMMFWYRQQPGQSLTLIATANQGSEATYESGFVIDKFPISRPNLTFSTLTVSNMSPEDSSIYLCSVEEGRGFQAFFGQGTRLTVV.

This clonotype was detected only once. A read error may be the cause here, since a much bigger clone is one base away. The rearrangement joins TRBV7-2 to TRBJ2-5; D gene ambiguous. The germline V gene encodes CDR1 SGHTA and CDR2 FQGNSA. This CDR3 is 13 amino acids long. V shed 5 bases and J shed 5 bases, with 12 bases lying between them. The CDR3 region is CASSKGLFETQYF. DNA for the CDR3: TGTGCCAGCAGCAAGGGCCTCTTTGAGACCCAGTACTTC. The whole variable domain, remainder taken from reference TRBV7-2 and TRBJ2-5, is GAGVSQSPSNKVTEKGKDVELRCDPISGHTALYWYRQSLGQGLEFLIYFQGNSAPDKSGLPSDRFSAERTGGSVSTLTIQRTQQEDSAVYLCASSKGLFETQYFGPGTRLLVL.

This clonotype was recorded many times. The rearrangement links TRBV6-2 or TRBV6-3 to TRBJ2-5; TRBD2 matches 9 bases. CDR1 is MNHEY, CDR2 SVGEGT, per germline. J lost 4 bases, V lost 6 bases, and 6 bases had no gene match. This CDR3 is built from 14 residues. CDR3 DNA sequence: TGTGCCAGCAGCCCAGCGGGAGGTGGAGAGACCCAGTACTTC. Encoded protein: CASSPAGGGETQYF.

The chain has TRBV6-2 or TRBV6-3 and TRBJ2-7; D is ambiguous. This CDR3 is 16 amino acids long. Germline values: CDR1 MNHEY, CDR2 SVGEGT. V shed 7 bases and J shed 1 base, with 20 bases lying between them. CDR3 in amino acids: CASKIFSSGKSYEQYF. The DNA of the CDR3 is TGTGCCAGCAAAATCTTTTCTTCTGGAAAATCCTACGAGCAGTACTTC.

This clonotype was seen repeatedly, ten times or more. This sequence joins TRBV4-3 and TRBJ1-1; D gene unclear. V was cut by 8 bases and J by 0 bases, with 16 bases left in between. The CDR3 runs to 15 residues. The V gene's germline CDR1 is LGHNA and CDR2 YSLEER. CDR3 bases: TGCGCCAGCTCGTTAAATGTGGGCCTGAACACTGAAGCTTTCTTT. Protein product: CASSLNVGLNTEAFF.

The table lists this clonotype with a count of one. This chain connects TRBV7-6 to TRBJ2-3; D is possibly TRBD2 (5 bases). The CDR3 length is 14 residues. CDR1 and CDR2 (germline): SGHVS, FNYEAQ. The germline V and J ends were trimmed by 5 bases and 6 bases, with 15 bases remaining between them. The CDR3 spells CASSPGPEVDTQYF. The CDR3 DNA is TGTGCCAGCAGCCCCGGGCCGGAGGTCGATACGCAGTATTTT.

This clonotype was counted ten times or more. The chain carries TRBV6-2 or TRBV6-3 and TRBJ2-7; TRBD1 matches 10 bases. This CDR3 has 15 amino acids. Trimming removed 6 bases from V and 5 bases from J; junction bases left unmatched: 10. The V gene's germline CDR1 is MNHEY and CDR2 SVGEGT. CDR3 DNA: TGTGCCAGCAGGCCCAGGACAGGGGGATCTAACGAGCAGTACTTC. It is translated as CASRPRTGGSNEQYF.

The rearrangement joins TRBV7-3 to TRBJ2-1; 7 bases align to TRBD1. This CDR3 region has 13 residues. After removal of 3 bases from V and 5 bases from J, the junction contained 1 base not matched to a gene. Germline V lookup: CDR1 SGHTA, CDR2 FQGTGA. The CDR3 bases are TGTGCCAGCAGCTTTGGGACAGACAATGAGCAGTTCTTC. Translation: CASSFGTDNEQFF.

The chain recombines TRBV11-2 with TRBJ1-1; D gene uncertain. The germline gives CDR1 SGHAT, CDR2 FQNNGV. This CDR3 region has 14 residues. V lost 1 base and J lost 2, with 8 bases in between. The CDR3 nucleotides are TGTGCCAGCAGCTTAGGGGCTCGTAACACTGAAGCTTTCTTT. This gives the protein CASSLGARNTEAFF.

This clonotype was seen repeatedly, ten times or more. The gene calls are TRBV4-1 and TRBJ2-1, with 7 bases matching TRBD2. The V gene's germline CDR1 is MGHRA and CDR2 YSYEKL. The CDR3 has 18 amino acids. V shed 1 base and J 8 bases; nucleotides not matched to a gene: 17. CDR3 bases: TGCGCCAGCAGCCAAGTTTTATTTGGGAGGGCCTTCGAGGATGAGCAGTTCTTC. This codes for CASSQVLFGRAFEDEQFF.

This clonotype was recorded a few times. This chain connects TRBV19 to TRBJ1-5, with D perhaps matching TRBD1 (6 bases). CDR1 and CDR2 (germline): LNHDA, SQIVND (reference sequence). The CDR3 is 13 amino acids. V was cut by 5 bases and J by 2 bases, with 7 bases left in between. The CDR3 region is CASSDRRNQPQHF. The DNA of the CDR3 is TGTGCCAGTAGTGACAGGCGCAATCAGCCCCAGCATTTT.